One sample yielded the 19 T cell receptor beta chains listed below, sequenced in a study of blood T cell repertoires in COVID-19. Measured with immunoSEQ multiplex PCR; TCRdb has only the in-frame clones, and not every one. This table holds 250,000 to 350,000 clones, nearly 90% found once. The specimen was PBMCs or T cells enriched from blood (not recorded which). Receptors originate from a woman between 18 and 29 years old with acute COVID-19.

The J gene is TRBJ2-3, the V gene TRBV14; D is possibly TRBD2 (6 bases). The CDR3 spans 14 residues. V lost 4 bases and J lost 2, with 10 bases in between. Per germline, CDR1 SGHDN and CDR2 FVKESK. The CDR3 sequence: CASSLGLLTDTQYF. Written as DNA, the CDR3 is TGTGCCAGCAGCCTGGGACTCCTCACAGATACGCAGTATTTT.

The chain employs TRBV5-1 and TRBJ2-5, with 9 bases identical to TRBD2. The CDR3 sequence is 16 residues long. Germline CDR1 is SGHRS and CDR2 is YFSETQ. Germline trimming cut 3 bases from V and 0 bases from J; bases unmatched to any gene: 6. In DNA form, the CDR3 reads TGCGCCAGCAGCTCTACCCTAGCGGGGAACCAAGAGACCCAGTACTTC. The encoded protein is CASSSTLAGNQETQYF.

This clone appeared once. This chain uses TRBV6-5 with TRBJ2-1; 7 nucleotides agree with TRBD1. Trimming at V came to 0 bases and at J to 4 bases, leaving 6 bases not matched to a gene. CDR3 length: 16 residues. The V gene's germline CDR1 is MNHEY and CDR2 SVGAGI. DNA of the CDR3: TGTGCCAGCAGTTACTCGAACAGGGGCCCATACAATGAGCAGTTCTTC. This translates into CASSYSNRGPYNEQFF.

The V call is TRBV28, the J call TRBJ1-3; D remains unclear. In germline, CDR1 is MDHEN, CDR2 SYDVKM. Between the trimmed V and J ends, which lost 6 bases and 2 bases, there was a span of 11 bases. The CDR3 is made up of 14 amino acids. This chain's CDR3 is CASSQVYAGNTIYF. The DNA for the CDR3 is TGTGCCAGCAGCCAGGTCTATGCTGGAAACACCATATATTTT.

The chain employs TRBV28 and TRBJ2-1; TRBD2 aligns across 9 bases. Germline CDR1 MDHEN, CDR2 SYDVKM. J was trimmed by 7 bases and V by 4 bases; bases with no gene match: 8. This CDR3 spans 15 amino acids. CDR3 nucleotide sequence: TGTGCCAGCAGTTCCCAGCGGGAGGCATTAAATGAGCAGTTCTTC. Its protein is CASSSQREALNEQFF. The whole variable domain, filled in from reference TRBV28 and TRBJ2-1, reads DVKVTQSSRYLVKRTGEKVFLECVQDMDHENMFWYRQDPGLGLRLIYFSYDVKMKEKGDIPEGYSVSREKKERFSLILESASTNQTSMYLCASSSQREALNEQFFGPGTRLTVL.

The chain links TRBV7-9 to TRBJ2-3; D is ambiguous. This CDR3 is built from 14 residues. Germline CDR1 is SEHNR and CDR2 is FQNEAQ (reference sequence). The V end lost 0 bases, the J end lost 6 bases, and 10 bases lay between the germline ends. The CDR3 loop is CASSLAGLQDTQYF. Written as DNA, the CDR3 is TGTGCCAGCAGCTTAGCGGGCCTCCAGGATACGCAGTATTTT.

DNA for the CDR3: TGTGCCAGCAGGAAGTTCAGGGGCCCCCAAGAGACCCAGTACTTC. This encodes CASRKFRGPQETQYF. This rearrangement joins TRBV5-6 to TRBJ2-5; D may be TRBD1 (6 bases). CDR1 is SGHDT and CDR2 is YYEEEE in the germline V gene. Trimming cost V 5 bases and J 1 base, with 15 bases left between them. This CDR3 is built from 15 residues.

This clone was counted only a few times. As DNA, the CDR3 is TGTGCCAGCAGCGACGGGAGGGAGCGGGGGTTGAACACCGGGGAGCTGTTTTTT. Its protein product is CASSDGRERGLNTGELFF. The chain links TRBV9 to TRBJ2-2; 8 bases agree with TRBD2. The CDR3 covers 18 residues. V was pared by 3 bases and J by 1 base, with 11 bases of the junction left unmatched. Germline V gene data show CDR1 as SGDLS and CDR2 as YYNGEE.

V is TRBV30 and J is TRBJ2-7; D uncertain. The CDR3 covers 14 residues. Germline lookup yields CDR1 GTSNPN and CDR2 SVGIG (reference sequence). Trimming took off 4 bases at V and 1 base at J, with 14 bases between the two ends. The DNA of the CDR3 is TGTGCCTGGACGGCTTTTTCAGGATCCTACGAGCAGTACTTC. Its translation: CAWTAFSGSYEQYF.

This clone was seen only once. The rearrangement links TRBV14 to TRBJ1-1; 7 bases fit TRBD1. J was trimmed by 11 bases and V by 4 bases; bases with no gene match: 7. The germline V gene encodes CDR1 SGHDN and CDR2 FVKESK. The CDR3 spans 12 residues. Here the CDR3 DNA reads TGTGCCAGCAGCCGGGACAGCCGACGGGCTTTCTTT. Its translation: CASSRDSRRAFF.

This sequence joins TRBV15 and TRBJ2-5; 8 positions agree with TRBD2. This CDR3 is 14 amino acids long. Trimming took 1 base from V and 4 from J; bases not matched to a gene: 2. In germline, CDR1 is LNHNV, CDR2 YYDKDF (reference sequence). The CDR3 region is CATSRGRGGETQYF. CDR3 coding DNA: TGTGCCACCAGCAGAGGTCGGGGGGGAGAGACCCAGTACTTC.

The chain couples TRBV3-1 (or the pseudogene TRBV3-2) to TRBJ2-5; TRBD2 matches at 8 bases. CDR1 LGHDT and CDR2 YNNKEL come from the germline V gene (reference sequence). This CDR3 has 16 amino acids. V shed 6 bases and J 7 bases; nucleotides not matched to a gene: 16. The CDR3 protein is CASRPGWEAGVRTQYF. CDR3 DNA sequence: TGTGCCAGCAGACCGGGGTGGGAAGCGGGAGTCCGGACCCAGTACTTC.

In regard to this clone: The same CDR3 also results from other DNA sequences found in this sample. The chain recombines TRBV4-3 with TRBJ2-1; 10 bases map to TRBD1. CDR1 and CDR2 from the germline V gene are LGHNA and YSLEER. The CDR3 sequence is 15 residues long. The junction had 4 bases not matched to a gene; V was cut back by 4 bases and J by 4 bases. This chain's CDR3 is CASSPGTGVYNEQFF. The DNA of the CDR3 is TGCGCCAGCAGCCCAGGGACAGGGGTGTACAATGAGCAGTTCTTC.

V gene TRBV4-3 combines with J gene TRBJ1-4; 10 bases are a match to TRBD1. From germline, CDR1 is LGHNA and CDR2 YSLEER. The CDR3 has 18 residues. V dropped 4 bases and J dropped 3; count of bases not matched to a gene: 11. The CDR3 sequence is CASSPGGQGFLANEKLFF. The CDR3 region has the DNA TGCGCCAGCAGCCCCGGGGGACAGGGGTTCCTAGCTAATGAAAAACTGTTTTTT.

The chain recombines TRBV6-5 with TRBJ2-5, with D hard to call. CDR1 is MNHEY, CDR2 SVGAGI, per germline. V was clipped by 0 bases and J by 2 bases, with 4 bases between them. This CDR3 comprises 13 residues. CDR3 coding DNA: TGTGCCAGCAGTTACTCGGCTCAAGAGACCCAGTACTTC. Amino acid sequence: CASSYSAQETQYF.

This clone turned up a few times. CDR3 sequence (DNA): TGCGCCAGCAGCCACTTAGCGAAAACCTACGAGCAGTACTTC. Protein sequence: CASSHLAKTYEQYF. The rearrangement links TRBV5-1 to TRBJ2-7, with D possibly being TRBD2 (5 bases). Germline-derived CDR1 and CDR2 are SGHRS and YFSETQ. Between the trimmed V and J ends, which lost 4 bases and 2 bases, there was a span of 13 bases. The CDR3 runs 14 residues.

The CDR3 sequence: CASSLDALAGGGANVLTF. The CDR3 nucleotides read TGTGCCAGCAGCTTAGATGCTCTAGCGGGAGGTGGGGCCAACGTCCTGACTTTC. The chain has TRBV7-2 and TRBJ2-6; 11 positions agree with TRBD2. V lost 1 base, J lost 3 bases, and 5 bases stayed unmatched. The CDR3 contains 18 residues. Germline V gene sequence: CDR1 SGHTA, CDR2 FQGNSA.

A remark on this clone: One end of the junction fails to match germline, which may point to a read error. The gene calls are TRBV11-2 and TRBJ2-5, with 11 bases that match TRBD2. Germline V lookup: CDR1 SGHAT, CDR2 FQNNGV. The CDR3 contains 15 residues. As DNA, the CDR3 is TGTGCCAGCAGGTTAGCGGGAGGGCCACGAGAGACCCAGTACTTC. The encoded protein is CASRLAGGPRETQYF.

The chain links TRBV9 to TRBJ1-1; perhaps TRBD1 as D (5 bases). There are 14 residues in the CDR3. The V gene's germline CDR1 is SGDLS and CDR2 YYNGEE. V lost 0 bases to trimming and J lost 6 bases, with 12 bases between them. The CDR3 nucleotides are TGTGCCAGCAGCGTAGGAGCAGGGTTGTCTGAAGCTTTCTTT. This encodes CASSVGAGLSEAFF.